Below are 27 T cell receptor beta chains sequenced from a single sample in a study of T cell repertoires in cytomegalovirus infection. These TCRs' antigens remain unknown. TCRdb fed the reads into MiXCR, producing one record per CDR3 protein. The data contain around 710,000 distinct CDR3 sequences, just under 30% of them singletons. This specimen was cultured CD8+ T cells from PBMCs, taken from culture after CMV antigen stimulation. These receptor sequences come from a human donor in good health (CMV status not recorded). Some clones in this sample may be carry-over from other donors' samples.

The J gene is TRBJ2-7, the V gene TRBV10-3; D perhaps matches TRBD2 (6 bases). Germline V gene sequence: CDR1 ENHRY, CDR2 SYGVKD. The germline V and J ends were trimmed by 10 bases and 4 bases, with 17 bases remaining between them. The CDR3 length is 13 residues. The CDR3 loop is CATTPGVTYEQYV. CDR3 nucleotide sequence: TGTGCCACCACTCCGGGGGTGACATACGAGCAGTACGTC.

The chain carries TRBV7-9 and TRBJ2-3; 7 nucleotides agree with TRBD2. Germline V lookup: CDR1 SEHNR, CDR2 FQNEAQ (reference sequence). V trimming: 5 bases; J trimming: 3 bases; junction bases outside the gene matches: 8. CDR3 length equals 15 residues. Written as DNA, the CDR3 is TGTGCCAGCAGCCCAGCAGCGGGGATGACAGATACGCAGTATTTT. Translating gives CASSPAAGMTDTQYF.

The chain links TRBV6-2 or TRBV6-3 to TRBJ2-7; maybe TRBD2 (5 bases). Germline V gene lookup returns CDR1 MNHEY and CDR2 SVGEGT. V dropped 5 bases and J dropped 3 bases, with 26 bases sitting between them. The CDR3 contains 18 residues. CDR3 sequence reads: CASSQSITRPPRDYEQYV. CDR3 DNA sequence: TGTGCCAGCAGTCAGTCCATAACTCGACCCCCGAGGGACTACGAGCAGTACGTC.

This chain links TRBV28 with TRBJ2-1; 13 positions agree with TRBD2. The CDR3 contains 19 residues. The J segment lost 2 bases and the V segment lost 1 base, leaving 8 bases of the junction unmatched. From germline, CDR1 is MDHEN and CDR2 SYDVKM. The CDR3 nucleotides are TGTGCCAGCAGTTTATCCCCTGGAACTAGCGGGGGGGCCTACAATGAGCAGTTCTTC. Amino acid sequence: CASSLSPGTSGGAYNEQFF. Complete variable domain (other parts from reference TRBV28 and TRBJ2-1): DVKVTQSSRYLVKRTGEKVFLECVQDMDHENMFWYRQDPGLGLRLIYFSYDVKMKEKGDIPEGYSVSREKKERFSLILESASTNQTSMYLCASSLSPGTSGGAYNEQFFGPGTRLTVL.

The chain combines TRBV27 with TRBJ2-4; D gene unclear. Trimming cost V 2 bases and J 0 bases, with 14 bases left between them. Looked up from germline, CDR1 is MNHEY and CDR2 is SMNVEV (reference sequence). The CDR3 contains 17 residues. CDR3 DNA: TGTGCCAGCAGTTTACGCCCGGAGCCCTTAGCCAAAAACATTCAGTACTTC. It is translated as CASSLRPEPLAKNIQYF.

V gene TRBV10-3 combines with J gene TRBJ1-1; 11 bases align to TRBD1. J gave up 4 bases and V 6 bases, and 10 bases lay outside the gene matches. The CDR3 has 16 residues. Germline CDR1 ENHRY, CDR2 SYGVKD. CDR3 coding DNA: TGTGCCATCAGAGTCGGACAGGGGGCATGGTCCACTGAAGCTTTCTTT. Translation gives CAIRVGQGAWSTEAFF.

This clonotype was observed a handful of times. The J gene is TRBJ2-3, the V gene TRBV27, with D uncertain. The length of the CDR3 is 14 residues. With 3 bases removed from V and 2 bases from J, the gap between germline ends came to 9 bases. Germline CDR1 is MNHEY and CDR2 is SMNVEV (reference sequence). DNA for the CDR3: TGTGCCAGCAGTTTTGGGCTGGTCACAGATACGCAGTATTTT. Translated: CASSFGLVTDTQYF.

This clonotype was seen a handful of times. The chain links TRBV19 to TRBJ2-1; unclear D gene. Trimming pared 1 base from V and 9 bases from J, leaving 7 bases between. CDR1 is LNHDA, CDR2 SQIVND, per germline (reference sequence). The CDR3 loop spans 12 amino acids. CDR3 protein: CASSIGQLEQFF. CDR3 DNA: TGTGCCAGTAGTATAGGGCAGCTTGAGCAGTTCTTC.

This clonotype was picked up a small number of times. V and J are TRBV6-5 and TRBJ2-7, with TRBD2 as a possible D gene (5 bases). CDR1 is MNHEY and CDR2 is SVGAGI in the germline V gene. The CDR3 consists of 13 residues. V was shortened by 5 bases and J by 7 bases, with 15 bases between the two germline ends. The CDR3 bases are TGTGCCAGCAGTGCTAGGACCACGGGGGAGCAGTACGTC. Translating it yields CASSARTTGEQYV.

The chain couples TRBV28 to TRBJ2-5, with no clear D. V was trimmed by 3 bases and J by 1 base, leaving 15 bases between them. This CDR3 is 16 amino acids long. The germline V gene has CDR1 MDHEN and CDR2 SYDVKM. CDR3 sequence reads: CASSFVNSHFQETQYF. The CDR3 DNA reads TGTGCCAGCAGTTTCGTCAACAGCCACTTCCAAGAGACCCAGTACTTC.

The chain couples TRBV7-9 to TRBJ1-3; D uncertain. CDR1 is SEHNR and CDR2 is FQNEAQ in the germline V gene (reference sequence). The ends were cut back, 2 bases at V and 0 bases at J, with 8 bases in the middle. The CDR3 contains 15 residues. CDR3 coding DNA: TGTGCCAGCAGCTTACCGAGATACTCTGGAAACACCATATATTTT. Protein product: CASSLPRYSGNTIYF.

This clonotype occurred many times. This rearrangement joins TRBV7-6 to TRBJ2-1, with D perhaps TRBD1 (6 bases). The CDR3 is made up of 13 amino acids. The germline gives CDR1 SGHVS, CDR2 FNYEAQ. Trimming removed 5 bases at V and 6 bases at J, with 11 bases between. The CDR3 nucleotides are TGTGCCAGCAGCCCGACAGGACCCAATGAGCAGTTCTTC. Its protein is CASSPTGPNEQFF.

This clonotype was seen a handful of times. The chain employs TRBV19 and TRBJ1-3; D is undetermined. Trimming left V 5 bases short and J 0 bases short, with 11 bases between. Germline values: CDR1 LNHDA, CDR2 SQIVND (reference sequence). This CDR3 contains 15 residues. The CDR3 sequence: CASSPAANSGNTIYF. The CDR3 DNA follows: TGTGCCAGTAGTCCGGCGGCCAACTCTGGAAACACCATATATTTT.

This clonotype showed up just a few times. The chain joins TRBV27 to TRBJ2-1, with 10 bases aligning to TRBD1. J was trimmed by 7 bases and V by 0 bases; bases with no gene match: 6. Looked up from germline, CDR1 is MNHEY and CDR2 is SMNVEV (reference sequence). The CDR3 spans 16 residues. CDR3 loop: CASSLSPGQGSNEQFF. The CDR3 DNA is TGTGCCAGCAGTTTATCGCCGGGACAGGGGTCAAATGAGCAGTTCTTC.

This clonotype was picked up a small number of times. V usage is TRBV6-6 and J usage is TRBJ1-1; D perhaps matches TRBD1 (6 bases). V was trimmed by 5 bases and J by 5 bases, leaving 21 bases between them. The CDR3 has 16 amino acids. Germline assignment: CDR1 MNHNY and CDR2 SVGAGI (reference sequence). The CDR3 reads CASSPSSWGPLTEAFF. Here the CDR3 DNA reads TGTGCCAGCAGTCCTTCTAGCTGGGGGCCGCTGACTGAAGCTTTCTTT.

This clonotype was detected many times. The chain links TRBV7-6 to TRBJ2-1, with 13 bases fitting TRBD2. The trim removed 5 bases at V and 2 bases at J, leaving 6 bases unmatched. CDR1 SGHVS and CDR2 FNYEAQ come from the germline V gene. This CDR3 has 17 amino acids. The DNA for the CDR3 is TGTGCCAGCAGCAAACTAGCGGGGGGGCCCCCCTACAATGAGCAGTTCTTC. Its protein is CASSKLAGGPPYNEQFF. The full variable domain, rest sourced from reference TRBV7-6 and TRBJ2-1, is GAGVSQSPRYKVTKRGQDVALRCDPISGHVSLYWYRQALGQGPEFLTYFNYEAQQDKSGLPNDRFSAERPEGSISTLTIQRTEQRDSAMYRCASSKLAGGPPYNEQFFGPGTRLTVL.

This clonotype occurred a few times. This chain connects TRBV7-9 to TRBJ2-3, with 10 bases aligning to TRBD1. The V gene end was trimmed by 6 bases and the J gene end by 2 bases; junction bases not matched to a gene: 11. The CDR3 has 17 amino acids. Germline CDR1 SEHNR, CDR2 FQNEAQ (reference sequence). CDR3: CASSFPRQGAVTDTQYF. The CDR3 nucleotides read TGTGCCAGCAGTTTCCCCCGACAGGGGGCTGTCACAGATACGCAGTATTTT.

Remarks on this clonotype: A much larger clone lies a single base off, so this may be a read error. The chain links TRBV7-8 to TRBJ2-5; TRBD2 matches at 9 bases. CDR1 SGHVS and CDR2 FQNEAQ come from the germline V gene. V trimming: 10 bases; J trimming: 3 bases; junction bases outside the gene matches: 15. This CDR3 is 16 amino acids long. CDR3 bases: TGTGCCAACAGTACAATTAGCGGGGGAATCAAAGAGACCCAGTACTTC. It is translated as CANSTISGGIKETQYF.

The chain links TRBV6-2 or TRBV6-3 to TRBJ2-5; a weak D match, TRBD2 (7 bases). The CDR3 extends over 17 amino acids. Per germline, CDR1 MNHEY and CDR2 SVGEGT. Trimming removed 2 bases from V and 0 bases from J, with 16 bases in between. The CDR3 is CASSYEGGGAYQETQYF. The DNA for the CDR3 is TGTGCCAGCAGTTACGAGGGGGGGGGAGCGTACCAAGAGACCCAGTACTTC.

V usage is TRBV4-1 and J usage is TRBJ2-2; 10 bases line up with TRBD1. The CDR3 runs 17 residues. The V and J ends lost 6 bases and 4 bases, in that order; junction bases with no gene match: 11. From germline, CDR1 is MGHRA and CDR2 YSYEKL. This chain's CDR3 is CASRRPGQGYVTGELFF. In DNA form, the CDR3 reads TGCGCCAGCAGGCGACCGGGACAGGGGTATGTCACCGGGGAGCTGTTTTTT.

The chain combines TRBV20-1 with TRBJ1-2; D is perhaps TRBD1 (6 bases). V lost 0 bases to trimming and J lost 2 bases, with 13 bases between them. Per germline, CDR1 DFQATT and CDR2 SNEGSKA (reference sequence). The CDR3 has 15 amino acids. The CDR3: CSARDKGGRNYGYTF. The CDR3 DNA reads TGCAGTGCTAGAGATAAGGGGGGACGGAACTATGGCTACACCTTC.

There are a few counts of this clonotype. The chain employs TRBV7-9 and TRBJ1-2, with D uncertain. The CDR3 extends over 11 amino acids. The V gene lost 11 bases and the J gene lost 2 bases, with 9 bases spanning the gap. Germline V gene sequence: CDR1 SEHNR, CDR2 FQNEAQ (reference sequence). CDR3 DNA sequence: TGTGCCCTTCACTTAAACTATGGCTACACCTTC. It is translated as CALHLNYGYTF.

There are many counts of this clonotype. V is TRBV7-2 and J is TRBJ2-1, with 10 bases lining up with TRBD2. This CDR3 is built from 13 residues. Germline CDR1 reads SGHTA; CDR2 reads FQGNSA. V shed 1 base, J shed 15 bases, and the junction held 6 bases outside the gene matches. CDR3 sequence reads: CASSLGLAGVMFF. The CDR3 coding sequence is TGTGCCAGCAGCTTAGGTCTAGCGGGGGTTATGTTCTTC.

This clonotype was recorded a few times. The rearrangement uses TRBV27 and TRBJ2-2; D is perhaps TRBD1 (7 bases). Germline values: CDR1 MNHEY, CDR2 SMNVEV (reference sequence). Trimming cost V 8 bases and J 0 bases, with 13 bases left between them. The CDR3 covers 15 residues. This CDR3 is CASFGGQPNTGELFF. CDR3 DNA: TGTGCCAGCTTCGGGGGACAGCCGAACACCGGGGAGCTGTTTTTT.

The chain combines TRBV27 with TRBJ2-1; D is uncertain. Germline-derived CDR1 and CDR2 are MNHEY and SMNVEV (reference sequence). CDR3 length: 15 residues. The V end was cut by 0 bases, the J end by 3 bases, with 9 bases between. This CDR3 is CASSLSAYSYNEQFF. The CDR3 DNA follows: TGTGCCAGCAGTTTATCGGCCTACAGCTACAATGAGCAGTTCTTC.

The chain couples TRBV25-1 to TRBJ1-1; the D gene is possibly TRBD1 (6 bases). Germline V gives CDR1 MGHDK, CDR2 SYGVNS. The ends were cut back, 7 bases at V and 10 bases at J, with 13 bases in the middle. The CDR3 has 11 residues. CDR3 DNA sequence: TGTGCCAGCACGGAGGGGGGGACAGCTTTCTTT. Protein product: CASTEGGTAFF.

This chain uses TRBV6-2 or TRBV6-3 with TRBJ2-7; D remains ambiguous. V dropped 0 bases and J dropped 7 bases, with 7 bases sitting between them. Germline V lookup: CDR1 MNHEY, CDR2 SVGEGT. This CDR3 has 12 residues. CDR3 residues: CASSYSGWEQYF. In nucleotides, the CDR3 is TGTGCCAGCAGTTACTCGGGCTGGGAGCAGTACTTC.